This T cell receptor beta chain came from a study of T cell responses to AZD1222 COVID-19 vaccine. Study context: Second-dose intervals of approximately 4 or approximately 12 weeks were pooled.

Concerning this clone itself: Its antigen remains unknown.

Here immunoSEQ multiplex PCR was the method, and the copy in TCRdb shows in-frame clones only, minus some. This sample has around 130,000 clones, with about 85% found just once. Findings and caveats of the study: Targeting of unmutated variant regions was reportedly seen in nearly half of spike-specific TCRs.

Germline V gene lookup returns CDR1 KGHSH and CDR2 LQKENI. V lost 6 bases, J lost 10 bases, and 17 bases stayed unmatched. There are 16 residues in the CDR3. The sample in question was peripheral blood, obtained on day 0 of AZD1222 vaccination. The TCR sequence derives from an adult in good health. This rearrangement joins TRBV18 to TRBJ2-3; 9 nucleotides line up with TRBD2. This chain's CDR3 is CASSRGTSKSGVSQYF. The CDR3 DNA follows: TGTGCCAGCTCCCGCGGGACTAGCAAATCGGGGGTTTCGCAGTATTTT.